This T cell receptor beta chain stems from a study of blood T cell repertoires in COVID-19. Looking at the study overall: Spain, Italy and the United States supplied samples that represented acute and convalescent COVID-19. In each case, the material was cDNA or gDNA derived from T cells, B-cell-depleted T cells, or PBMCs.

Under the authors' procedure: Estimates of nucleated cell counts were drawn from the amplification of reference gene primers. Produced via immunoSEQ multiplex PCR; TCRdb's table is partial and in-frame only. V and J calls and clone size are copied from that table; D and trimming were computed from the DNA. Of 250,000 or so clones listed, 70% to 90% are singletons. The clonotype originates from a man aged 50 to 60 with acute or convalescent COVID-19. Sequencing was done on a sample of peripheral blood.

CDR3 bases: TGTGCCAGCAGTTTAGGCCCTTACACCGGGGAGCTGTTTTTT. It yields the protein CASSLGPYTGELFF. This chain links TRBV27 with TRBJ2-2; no firm D call. V was shortened by 2 bases and J by 3 bases, with 7 bases between the two germline ends. The CDR3 totals 14 residues. The germline CDR1 and CDR2 sequences are MNHEY and SMNVEV (reference sequence).